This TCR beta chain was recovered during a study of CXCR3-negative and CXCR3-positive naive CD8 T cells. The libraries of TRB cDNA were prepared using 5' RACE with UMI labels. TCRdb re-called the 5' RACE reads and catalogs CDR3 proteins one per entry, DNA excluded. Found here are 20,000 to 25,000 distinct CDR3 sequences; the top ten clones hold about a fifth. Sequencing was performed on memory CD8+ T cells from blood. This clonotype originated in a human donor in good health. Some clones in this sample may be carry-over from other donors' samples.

The CDR3 reads CASSQTGGNYGYTF. This chain connects TRBV4-1 to TRBJ1-2; the D call from TCRdb, TRBD1, cannot be confirmed without DNA. The CDR3 extends over 14 amino acids. Per germline, CDR1 MGHRA and CDR2 YSYEKL.